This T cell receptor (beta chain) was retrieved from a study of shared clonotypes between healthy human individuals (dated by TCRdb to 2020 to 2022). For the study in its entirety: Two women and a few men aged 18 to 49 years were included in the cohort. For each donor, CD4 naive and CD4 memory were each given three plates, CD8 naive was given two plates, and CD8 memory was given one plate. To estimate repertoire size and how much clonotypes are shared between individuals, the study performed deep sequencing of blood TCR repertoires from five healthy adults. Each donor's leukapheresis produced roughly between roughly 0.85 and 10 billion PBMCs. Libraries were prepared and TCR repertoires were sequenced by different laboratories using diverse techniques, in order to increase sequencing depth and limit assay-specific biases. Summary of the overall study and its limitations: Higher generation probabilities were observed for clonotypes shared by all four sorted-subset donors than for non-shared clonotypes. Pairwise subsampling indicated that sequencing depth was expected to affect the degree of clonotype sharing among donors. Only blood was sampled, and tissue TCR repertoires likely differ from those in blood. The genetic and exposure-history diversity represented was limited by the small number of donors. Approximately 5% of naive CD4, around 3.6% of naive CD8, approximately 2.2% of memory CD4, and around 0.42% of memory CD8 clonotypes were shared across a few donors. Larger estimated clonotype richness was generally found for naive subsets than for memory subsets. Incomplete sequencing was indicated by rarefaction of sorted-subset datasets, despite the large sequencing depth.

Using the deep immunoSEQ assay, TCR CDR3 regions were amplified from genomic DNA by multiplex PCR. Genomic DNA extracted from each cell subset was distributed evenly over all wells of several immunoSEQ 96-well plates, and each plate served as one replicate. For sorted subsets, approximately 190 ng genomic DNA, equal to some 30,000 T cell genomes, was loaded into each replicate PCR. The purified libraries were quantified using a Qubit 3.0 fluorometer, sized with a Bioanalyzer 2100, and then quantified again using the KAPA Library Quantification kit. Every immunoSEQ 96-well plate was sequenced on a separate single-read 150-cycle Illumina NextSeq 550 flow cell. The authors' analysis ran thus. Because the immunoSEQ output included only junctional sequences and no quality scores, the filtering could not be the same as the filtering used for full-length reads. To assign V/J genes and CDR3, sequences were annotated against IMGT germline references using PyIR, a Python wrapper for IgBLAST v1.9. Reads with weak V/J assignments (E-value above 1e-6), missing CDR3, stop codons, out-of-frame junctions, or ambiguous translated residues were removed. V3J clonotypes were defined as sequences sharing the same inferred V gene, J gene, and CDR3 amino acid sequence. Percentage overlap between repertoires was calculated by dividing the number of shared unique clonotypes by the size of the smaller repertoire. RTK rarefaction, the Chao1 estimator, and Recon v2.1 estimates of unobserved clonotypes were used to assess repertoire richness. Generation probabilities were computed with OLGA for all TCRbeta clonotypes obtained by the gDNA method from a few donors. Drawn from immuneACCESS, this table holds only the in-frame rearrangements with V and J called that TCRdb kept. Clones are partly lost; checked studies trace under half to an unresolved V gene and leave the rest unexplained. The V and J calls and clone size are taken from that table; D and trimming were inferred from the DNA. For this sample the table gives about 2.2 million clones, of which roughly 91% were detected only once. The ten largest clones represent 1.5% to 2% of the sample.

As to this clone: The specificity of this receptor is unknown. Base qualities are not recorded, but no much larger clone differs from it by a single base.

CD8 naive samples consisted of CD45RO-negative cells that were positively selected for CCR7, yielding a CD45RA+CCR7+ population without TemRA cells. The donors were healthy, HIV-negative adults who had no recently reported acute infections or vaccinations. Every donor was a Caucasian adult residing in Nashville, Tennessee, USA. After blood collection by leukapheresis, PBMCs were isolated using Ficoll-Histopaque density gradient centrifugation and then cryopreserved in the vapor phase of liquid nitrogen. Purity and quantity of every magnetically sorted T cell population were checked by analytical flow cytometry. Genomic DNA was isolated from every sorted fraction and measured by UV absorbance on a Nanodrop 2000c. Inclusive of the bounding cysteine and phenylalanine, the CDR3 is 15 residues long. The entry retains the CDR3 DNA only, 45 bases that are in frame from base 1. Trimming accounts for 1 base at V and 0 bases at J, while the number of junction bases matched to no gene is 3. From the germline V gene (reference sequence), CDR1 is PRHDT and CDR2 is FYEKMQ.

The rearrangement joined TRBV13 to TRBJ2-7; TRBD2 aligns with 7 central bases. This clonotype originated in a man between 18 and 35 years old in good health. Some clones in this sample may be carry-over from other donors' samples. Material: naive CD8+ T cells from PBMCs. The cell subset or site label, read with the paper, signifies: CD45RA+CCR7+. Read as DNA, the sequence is TGTGCCAGCAGCTTAGACGGCGGGAGCTCCTACGAGCAGTACTTC. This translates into CASSLDGGSSYEQYF.